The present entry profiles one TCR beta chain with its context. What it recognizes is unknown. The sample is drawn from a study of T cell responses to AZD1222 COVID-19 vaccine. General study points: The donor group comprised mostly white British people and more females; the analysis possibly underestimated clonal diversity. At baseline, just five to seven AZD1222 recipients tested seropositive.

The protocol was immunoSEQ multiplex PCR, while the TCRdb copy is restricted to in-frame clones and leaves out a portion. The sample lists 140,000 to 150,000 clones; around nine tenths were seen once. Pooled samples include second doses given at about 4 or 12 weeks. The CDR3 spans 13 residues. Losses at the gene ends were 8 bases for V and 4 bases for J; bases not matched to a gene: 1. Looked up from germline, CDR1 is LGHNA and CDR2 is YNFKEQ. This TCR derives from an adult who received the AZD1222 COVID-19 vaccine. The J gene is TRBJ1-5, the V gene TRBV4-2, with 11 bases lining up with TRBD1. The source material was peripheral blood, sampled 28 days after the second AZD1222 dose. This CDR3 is CASGDRGNQPQHF. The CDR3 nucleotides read TGTGCCAGCGGGGACAGGGGGAATCAGCCCCAGCATTTT.